This T cell receptor beta chain originates from a study of circulating and synovial CD4+ cells in juvenile arthritis. Notes on the study in general: Some such blood samples were as oligoclonal as synovium. Bulk blood CD4 samples held at least an order of magnitude more or fewer genomes than CPL. Shared-clonotype fractions with synovium likely underestimate full repertoire overlap.

Germline values: CDR1 SGHRS, CDR2 YFSETQ. Deletions cut 5 bases from V and 2 bases from J, with 13 bases between. CDR3 length equals 14 residues. Clones were read by immunoSEQ multiplex PCR, and TCRdb kept only the in-frame ones, dropping some. Of around 32,000 clones listed, roughly 95% are singletons. About this clone itself: Its antigen is still unknown.

The receptor's source is a human donor with juvenile idiopathic arthritis. The rearrangement joins TRBV5-1 to TRBJ2-5, with D perhaps TRBD1 (6 bases). What was sequenced was CD4+ T cells from blood. The CDR3 DNA is TGCGCCAGCAGATCTCAGAGGGGGCAAGAGACCCAGTACTTC. Translated, it gives CASRSQRGQETQYF.